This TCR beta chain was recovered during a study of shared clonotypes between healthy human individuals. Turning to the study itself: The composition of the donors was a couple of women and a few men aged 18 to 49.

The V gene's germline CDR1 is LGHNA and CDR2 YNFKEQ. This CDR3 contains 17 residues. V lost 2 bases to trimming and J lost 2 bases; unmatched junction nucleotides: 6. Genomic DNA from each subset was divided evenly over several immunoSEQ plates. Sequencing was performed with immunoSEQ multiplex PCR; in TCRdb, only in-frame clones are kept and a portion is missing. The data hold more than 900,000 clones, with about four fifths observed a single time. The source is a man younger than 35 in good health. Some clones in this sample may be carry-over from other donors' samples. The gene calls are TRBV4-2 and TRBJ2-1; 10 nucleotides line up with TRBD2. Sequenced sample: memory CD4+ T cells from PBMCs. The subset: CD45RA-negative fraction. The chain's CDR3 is CASSQLFLAGAYNEQFF. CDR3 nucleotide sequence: TGTGCCAGCAGCCAACTCTTCCTAGCGGGAGCCTACAATGAGCAGTTCTTC.